This T cell receptor (beta chain) was profiled in a study of beta chain features in type 1 diabetes. Findings and caveats of the study: Shortening that was moderate but significant affected the TCRB CDR3s of Type 1 diabetes patients in all four CD4+ subsets. The similarity of naive, central memory and Treg TCRB repertoires appeared greater among patients than among healthy donors.

Expressed TCRB transcripts were sequenced, since all the RNA that had been isolated was reverse transcribed. Regulatory, naive and central memory T cell samples averaged around 3.6 million reads. TCRdb's table, derived via immunoSEQ multiplex PCR, lists solely in-frame clones and lacks some. The sample shows 300,000 to 350,000 clones, about 13% of them seen only once. Averaging around 120 mL, one heparinised blood draw was given by each donor. The V gene lost 5 bases and the J gene lost 7 bases, with 13 bases spanning the gap. CDR1 is LNHDA, CDR2 SQIVND, per germline (reference sequence). The CDR3 extends over 13 amino acids. Turning to this clone: Its antigen remains unknown.

The sequence came from a woman aged 18-35 years with type 1 diabetes. This chain uses TRBV19 with TRBJ2-3; D remains unclear. Sequenced sample: naive CD4+ T cells from blood. In DNA form, the CDR3 reads TGTGCCAGTAGTTTCAGTCTCTTTAATACGCAGTATTTT. Encoded protein: CASSFSLFNTQYF.